The 26 T cell receptor beta chains below come from one sample, sequenced in a study of shared clonotypes between healthy human individuals. The protocol was immunoSEQ multiplex PCR, while the TCRdb copy is restricted to in-frame clones and leaves out a portion. The sample has 450,000 to 700,000 clones, roughly 95% seen once. Terminally differentiated effector memory CD45RA+ cells were excluded from the naive CD8 cells, which were CD45RO-negative and positively selected for CCR7. Sequenced material: naive CD8+ T cells sorted from blood. The receptors shown here come from a woman in her thirties in good health.

J is TRBJ2-1 and V is TRBV27; 12 nucleotides align to TRBD2. CDR3 length: 14 residues. Germline CDR1 reads MNHEY; CDR2 reads SMNVEV (reference sequence). J lost 7 bases, V lost 9 bases, and 7 bases had no gene match. As DNA, the CDR3 is TGTGCCAGTCGACTAGCGGGGGTGCAGAATGAGCAGTTCTTC. It encodes CASRLAGVQNEQFF.

The chain carries TRBV11-2 and TRBJ2-5; D call uncertain. Germline values: CDR1 SGHAT, CDR2 FQNNGV. The length of the CDR3 is 11 residues. The ends were cut back, 1 base at V and 6 bases at J, with 3 bases in the middle. The CDR3 spells CASSLGKTQYF. The CDR3 bases are TGTGCCAGCAGCTTAGGAAAGACCCAGTACTTC.

The V and J genes are TRBV2 and TRBJ1-2; D might be TRBD1 (6 bases). In germline, CDR1 is SNHLY, CDR2 FYNNEI. This CDR3 has 15 amino acids. Trimming took off 6 bases at V and 3 bases at J, with 17 bases between the two ends. The CDR3 region has the DNA TGTGCCAGCAGCGCGCGGACAGCAGATCACTATGGCTACACCTTC. Protein sequence: CASSARTADHYGYTF.

V and J are TRBV5-4 and TRBJ2-1; 12 bases map to TRBD2. Trimming took 4 bases from V and 5 from J; bases not matched to a gene: 16. The CDR3 runs 19 residues. CDR1 is SGHNT and CDR2 is YYREEE in the germline V gene (reference sequence). The CDR3 DNA follows: TGTGCCAGCAGCACCGGGACTAGCGGGCCAGATGCCCTTGACAATGAGCAGTTCTTC. This encodes CASSTGTSGPDALDNEQFF.

The chain carries TRBV2 and TRBJ2-7; D is uncertain. Trimming removed 0 bases from V and 0 bases from J, with 6 bases in between. The CDR3 extends over 14 amino acids. Germline V gene lookup returns CDR1 SNHLY and CDR2 FYNNEI. CDR3 in amino acids: CASSEAGPSYEQYF. CDR3 in DNA: TGTGCCAGCAGTGAAGCGGGCCCCTCCTACGAGCAGTACTTC. Complete variable domain (other parts from reference TRBV2 and TRBJ2-7): EPEVTQTPSHQVTQMGQEVILRCVPISNHLYFYWYRQILGQKVEFLVSFYNNEISEKSEIFDDQFSVERPDGSNFTLKIRSTKLEDSAMYFCASSEAGPSYEQYFGPGTRLTVT.

V and J are TRBV5-6 and TRBJ2-1; 11 bases are shared with TRBD1. This CDR3 is built from 16 residues. Looked up from germline, CDR1 is SGHDT and CDR2 is YYEEEE. Germline trimming cut 4 bases from V and 7 bases from J; bases unmatched to any gene: 10. For the CDR3, the DNA is TGTGCCAGCAGCCCAGAGGGGACAGGGGGGAGAAATGAGCAGTTCTTC. It yields the protein CASSPEGTGGRNEQFF. The whole variable domain, filled in from reference TRBV5-6 and TRBJ2-1, reads DAGVTQSPTHLIKTRGQQVTLRCSPKSGHDTVSWYQQALGQGPQFIFQYYEEEERQRGNFPDRFSGHQFPNYSSELNVNALLLGDSALYLCASSPEGTGGRNEQFFGPGTRLTVL.

The rearrangement uses TRBV5-1 and TRBJ2-1; D unclear. The ends were cut back, 1 base at V and 5 bases at J, with 7 bases in the middle. The CDR3 runs to 13 residues. The V gene's germline CDR1 is SGHRS and CDR2 YFSETQ. In nucleotides, the CDR3 is TGCGCCAGCAGCTTGTGGGTGAACAATGAGCAGTTCTTC. This encodes CASSLWVNNEQFF.

The chain couples TRBV13 to TRBJ2-7; D is unresolved. There are 14 residues in the CDR3. V was pared by 4 bases and J by 1 base, with 11 bases between. Germline V gives CDR1 PRHDT, CDR2 FYEKMQ (reference sequence). CDR3 sequence reads: CASSYSPESYEQYF. CDR3 nucleotides: TGTGCCAGCAGCTACTCTCCCGAATCCTACGAGCAGTACTTC.

J is TRBJ1-5 and V is TRBV28, with D perhaps TRBD1 (5 bases). Germline-derived CDR1 and CDR2 are MDHEN and SYDVKM. The ends were cut back, 3 bases at V and 6 bases at J, with 15 bases in the middle. The CDR3 is 15 residues long. CDR3 coding DNA: TGTGCCAGCAGTTTCGGGGGGACCGACGGTCAGCCCCAGCATTTT. Amino acid sequence: CASSFGGTDGQPQHF.

The chain recombines TRBV15 with TRBJ2-5, with D perhaps matching TRBD2 (7 bases). The V and J ends lost 3 bases and 5 bases respectively, with 28 bases between them. The CDR3 sequence is 19 residues long. Per the germline V gene, CDR1 is LNHNV and CDR2 is YYDKDF (reference sequence). The CDR3: CATSRAGEPDRPVMETQYF. The CDR3, as DNA: TGTGCCACCAGCAGGGCGGGAGAGCCTGACAGGCCTGTCATGGAGACCCAGTACTTC.

The V gene is TRBV9, the J gene TRBJ1-1; D remains unclear. Germline lookup yields CDR1 SGDLS and CDR2 YYNGEE. The CDR3 extends over 13 amino acids. V lost 0 bases to trimming and J lost 4 bases, with 7 bases between them. CDR3 in DNA: TGTGCCAGCAGCGTAGACGCGGGCACTGAAGCTTTCTTT. This sequence encodes CASSVDAGTEAFF. Together with reference TRBV9 and TRBJ1-1, the CDR3 gives the full variable domain: DSGVTQTPKHLITATGQRVTLRCSPRSGDLSVYWYQQSLDQGLQFLIQYYNGEERAKGNILERFSAQQFPDLHSELNLSSLELGDSALYFCASSVDAGTEAFFGQGTRLTVV.

A note on this clone: This sample includes further DNA sequences coding for the same CDR3. V and J are TRBV19 and TRBJ2-7; D gene ambiguous. CDR1 and CDR2 from the germline V gene are LNHDA and SQIVND (reference sequence). This CDR3 has 12 residues. The V end lost 5 bases, the J end lost 0 bases, and 5 bases lay between the germline ends. CDR3 in amino acids: CASSPDSYEQYF. The CDR3 DNA is TGTGCCAGTAGTCCCGACTCCTACGAGCAGTACTTC.

V and J are TRBV27 and TRBJ2-7; 9 bases match TRBD1. CDR1 and CDR2 from the germline V gene are MNHEY and SMNVEV (reference sequence). This CDR3 is 16 amino acids long. J gave up 0 bases and V 5 bases, and 8 bases lay outside the gene matches. For the CDR3, the DNA is TGTGCCAGCAGTCCGGGATCGGGACAGGGCTCCTACGAGCAGTACTTC. Protein product: CASSPGSGQGSYEQYF.

This clone was observed a single time. The chain employs TRBV9 and TRBJ2-3; D uncertain. V was clipped by 4 bases and J by 4 bases, with 13 bases between them. Per the germline V gene, CDR1 is SGDLS and CDR2 is YYNGEE. The CDR3 extends over 14 amino acids. CDR3 loop: CASSTTTSADTQYF. The CDR3 coding sequence is TGTGCCAGCAGCACCACGACTTCGGCAGATACGCAGTATTTT.

This sequence joins TRBV15 and TRBJ2-3; no clear D. Looked up from germline, CDR1 is LNHNV and CDR2 is YYDKDF (reference sequence). CDR3 size: 16 residues. With 1 base removed from V and 0 bases from J, the gap between germline ends came to 11 bases. Written as DNA, the CDR3 is TGTGCCACCAGCAGAGCAGGTTACCGTAGCACAGATACGCAGTATTTT. This encodes CATSRAGYRSTDTQYF.

The chain is built from TRBV7-9 and TRBJ2-7; D remains unclear. This CDR3 is built from 12 residues. The V end was cut by 5 bases, the J end by 0 bases, with 5 bases between. Germline V CDR1 and CDR2: SEHNR, FQNEAQ (reference sequence). The CDR3 sequence: CASSMSSYEQYF. CDR3 coding DNA: TGTGCCAGCAGCATGAGCTCCTACGAGCAGTACTTC.

The V call is TRBV28, the J call TRBJ1-4; D is possibly TRBD1 (6 bases). The CDR3 length is 15 residues. CDR1 MDHEN and CDR2 SYDVKM come from the germline V gene. V shed 1 base and J shed 6 bases, with 12 bases lying between them. This CDR3 reads CASSLYGGPDEKLFF. CDR3 nucleotide sequence: TGTGCCAGCAGTTTATATGGGGGCCCGGATGAAAAACTGTTTTTT.

The CDR3 sequence is CASSLRRGTGIYGYTF. The CDR3 nucleotides read TGTGCCAGCAGTTTACGCCGCGGGACAGGGATTTATGGCTACACCTTC. The rearrangement joins TRBV28 to TRBJ1-2; the match to TRBD1 covers 9 bases. The germline V gene has CDR1 MDHEN and CDR2 SYDVKM. V was clipped by 2 bases and J by 5 bases; unmatched bases: 9. The CDR3 totals 16 residues.

The chain recombines TRBV2 with TRBJ1-2; no definite D call. V was clipped by 1 base and J by 2 bases, with 11 bases between them. The CDR3 is 15 amino acids. CDR1 and CDR2 (germline): SNHLY, FYNNEI. CDR3 nucleotides: TGTGCCAGCAGTGAAGGGCACCCCGACAACTATGGCTACACCTTC. Protein sequence: CASSEGHPDNYGYTF. The full variable domain, rest sourced from reference TRBV2 and TRBJ1-2, is EPEVTQTPSHQVTQMGQEVILRCVPISNHLYFYWYRQILGQKVEFLVSFYNNEISEKSEIFDDQFSVERPDGSNFTLKIRSTKLEDSAMYFCASSEGHPDNYGYTFGSGTRLTVV.

For this clone: Other DNA sequences in this sample translate to the same CDR3. This chain connects TRBV7-9 to TRBJ1-5; D may be TRBD1 (5 bases). V was trimmed by 6 bases and J by 6 bases, leaving 9 bases between them. CDR3 length: 12 residues. Germline CDR1 is SEHNR and CDR2 is FQNEAQ (reference sequence). The CDR3 here is CASSLGAQPQHF. The CDR3 DNA is TGTGCCAGCAGTCTAGGGGCTCAGCCCCAGCATTTT.

This chain uses TRBV4-1 with TRBJ2-3, with D hard to call. V was cut by 1 base and J by 5 bases, with 7 bases left in between. Germline CDR1 reads MGHRA; CDR2 reads YSYEKL. CDR3 length: 13 amino acids. The CDR3 loop reads CASSQGAIDTQYF. CDR3 coding DNA: TGCGCCAGCAGCCAAGGTGCTATAGATACGCAGTATTTT.

The gene calls are TRBV19 and TRBJ1-5; no clear D gene. Per germline, CDR1 LNHDA and CDR2 SQIVND (reference sequence). There are 16 residues in the CDR3. Trimming took off 6 bases at V and 0 bases at J, with 15 bases between the two ends. CDR3 region: CASREDQLYSNQPQHF. The CDR3 DNA is TGTGCCAGTAGGGAGGATCAACTGTATAGCAATCAGCCCCAGCATTTT.

The genes are TRBV27 and TRBJ2-5, with 8 bases lining up with TRBD2. The J segment lost 2 bases and the V segment lost 5 bases, leaving 4 bases of the junction unmatched. Looked up from germline, CDR1 is MNHEY and CDR2 is SMNVEV (reference sequence). The CDR3 runs to 14 residues. The CDR3 here is CASSEAGAQETQYF. The CDR3 DNA reads as TGTGCCAGCAGTGAAGCGGGAGCTCAAGAGACCCAGTACTTC.

The chain joins TRBV4-2 to TRBJ2-7; 9 bases fit TRBD1. The CDR3 has 14 residues. The ends lost 4 bases at V and 5 bases at J; junction bases unmatched: 6. The germline V gene encodes CDR1 LGHNA and CDR2 YNFKEQ. DNA for the CDR3: TGTGCCAGCAGCCCGGGGACAGGGAGCAACGAGCAGTACTTC. Amino acids: CASSPGTGSNEQYF.

This chain joins TRBV5-6 and TRBJ2-3, with TRBD2 matching over 10 bases. Germline V gene data show CDR1 as SGHDT and CDR2 as YYEEEE. The V gene end was trimmed by 1 base and the J gene end by 7 bases; junction bases not matched to a gene: 3. CDR3 length: 14 residues. The CDR3 region has the DNA TGTGCCAGCAGCTTGACTAGCGGGGCTTATACGCAGTATTTT. Protein: CASSLTSGAYTQYF. The whole variable domain, filled in from reference TRBV5-6 and TRBJ2-3, reads DAGVTQSPTHLIKTRGQQVTLRCSPKSGHDTVSWYQQALGQGPQFIFQYYEEEERQRGNFPDRFSGHQFPNYSSELNVNALLLGDSALYLCASSLTSGAYTQYFGPGTRLTVL.

The chain carries TRBV19 and TRBJ2-5; 15 positions match TRBD2. J was trimmed by 4 bases and V by 5 bases; bases with no gene match: 2. The CDR3 runs 15 residues. CDR1 is LNHDA, CDR2 SQIVND, per germline (reference sequence). CDR3 in amino acids: CASSLGLAGGETQYF. The DNA of the CDR3 is TGTGCCAGTAGTTTGGGACTAGCGGGAGGAGAGACCCAGTACTTC.